What follows are 19 T cell receptor beta chains derived from one specimen sequenced in a study of beta chain features in type 1 diabetes. Study-level findings and limits: The study found moderately but significantly shorter TCRB CDR3s in all four CD4+ subsets of Type 1 diabetes patients.

Antigen specificity for these receptors is unknown. Expressed TCRB transcripts were sequenced, since all the RNA that had been isolated was reverse transcribed. Sequencing used immunoSEQ multiplex PCR; TCRdb keeps in-frame clones, though not all of them. This sample has around 40,000 clones, with approximately 72% found just once. Source material: Tregs from blood. The receptors shown here come from a woman between 18 and 30 years old with type 1 diabetes.

This chain links TRBV7-3 with TRBJ2-3; D unclear. The ends were cut back, 3 bases at V and 6 bases at J, with 22 bases in the middle. The CDR3 extends over 17 amino acids. Germline CDR1 reads SGHTA; CDR2 reads FQGTGA. CDR3 region: CASSLGLVSHVTDTQYF. CDR3 in DNA: TGTGCCAGCAGCTTGGGCCTGGTTTCCCATGTGACGGATACGCAGTATTTT.

V is TRBV15 and J is TRBJ2-3, with 8 bases matching TRBD1. This CDR3 is built from 15 residues. J gave up 0 bases and V 3 bases, and 2 bases lay outside the gene matches. Germline-derived CDR1 and CDR2 are LNHNV and YYDKDF (reference sequence). CDR3 DNA sequence: TGTGCCACCAGCAGTGGGGACAGGAGCACAGATACGCAGTATTTT. Protein: CATSSGDRSTDTQYF.

This sequence joins TRBV7-9 and TRBJ2-1; D may be TRBD1 (5 bases). Trimming left V 3 bases short and J 5 bases short, with 11 bases between. The CDR3 sequence is 14 residues long. Germline assignment: CDR1 SEHNR and CDR2 FQNEAQ (reference sequence). CDR3 in DNA: TGTGCCAGCAGCTTTTTAGGCAGGGACAATGAGCAGTTCTTC. Translation gives CASSFLGRDNEQFF.

The chain employs TRBV19 and TRBJ2-7, with D perhaps TRBD2 (5 bases). The CDR3 contains 16 residues. Trimming cost V 4 bases and J 0 bases, with 16 bases left between them. The germline V gene encodes CDR1 LNHDA and CDR2 SQIVND (reference sequence). The CDR3 DNA is TGTGCCAGTAGTACCAGGACTGGGAAACACTCCTACGAGCAGTACTTC. Protein product: CASSTRTGKHSYEQYF.

With regard to this clone: Germline is not matched at one junction end, which may reflect a read error. This chain connects TRBV15 to TRBJ2-1, with 7 nucleotides matching TRBD1. This CDR3 comprises 14 residues. Germline V CDR1 and CDR2: LNHNV, YYDKDF (reference sequence). The CDR3 coding sequence is TGTGCCACCAGTAGAGACAGGGTTTCAAATGAGCAGTTCTTC. This codes for CATSRDRVSNEQFF.

The V call is TRBV10-3, the J call TRBJ2-1; D is unclear. V was trimmed by 10 bases and J by 0 bases, leaving 16 bases between them. The CDR3 covers 15 residues. Germline assignment: CDR1 ENHRY and CDR2 SYGVKD. CDR3 amino acids: CATRVIESSYNEQFF. CDR3 nucleotides: TGTGCCACCCGCGTCATAGAAAGCTCCTACAATGAGCAGTTCTTC.

The chain is built from TRBV4-2 and TRBJ1-2, with unresolved D. V was trimmed by 0 bases and J by 0 bases, leaving 8 bases between them. This CDR3 region has 15 residues. Germline lookup yields CDR1 LGHNA and CDR2 YNFKEQ. DNA of the CDR3: TGTGCCAGCAGCCAAGAGCCGGGAGCTAACTATGGCTACACCTTC. This codes for CASSQEPGANYGYTF.

The chain has TRBV4-3 and TRBJ2-1; possible D gene TRBD2, 5 bases. Germline V gene data show CDR1 as LGHNA and CDR2 as YSLEER. The CDR3 has 17 amino acids. The V and J ends lost 5 bases and 4 bases respectively, with 21 bases between them. The CDR3 DNA follows: TGCGCCAGCAGCTGGGGTGTTCGGAGCGGAAAATACAATGAGCAGTTCTTC. Translation gives CASSWGVRSGKYNEQFF.

V is TRBV5-4 and J is TRBJ2-5, with TRBD1 matching over 7 bases. The J call is in doubt because the DNA end fits TRBJ2-7 better. The CDR3 has 15 residues. Germline CDR1 is SGHNT and CDR2 is YYREEE (reference sequence). The DNA for the CDR3 is TGTGCCAGCTACGCGACAGGGAAGGAGCCCTACGAGCAGTACTTC. This gives the protein CASYATGKEPYEQYF.

The gene calls are TRBV6-9 and TRBJ2-7; weak D call: TRBD2 (7 bases). CDR3 length: 14 amino acids. Germline V gene sequence: CDR1 MNHGY, CDR2 SVAAGI. V was shortened by 1 base and J by 5 bases, with 12 bases between the two germline ends. CDR3 nucleotides: TGTGCCAGCAGTTATTTCGGGGGGCGCGACGAGCAGTACTTC. Protein product: CASSYFGGRDEQYF.

The rearrangement joins TRBV5-4 to TRBJ2-2; D is undetermined. The CDR3 extends over 12 amino acids. Looked up from germline, CDR1 is SGHNT and CDR2 is YYREEE (reference sequence). The V end lost 1 base, the J end lost 6 bases, and 4 bases lay between the germline ends. CDR3 nucleotides: TGTGCCAGCAGCTTGCTTTCCGGGGAGCTGTTTTTT. Translation gives CASSLLSGELFF.

CDR3 in DNA: TGTGCCAGCAGTGAATGGTGGGGGGGACAGGGTGTCGGCTACACCTTC. Translation: CASSEWWGGQGVGYTF. This sequence joins TRBV2 and TRBJ1-2; 9 bases fit TRBD1. The CDR3 covers 16 residues. CDR1 is SNHLY and CDR2 is FYNNEI in the germline V gene. V lost 2 bases, J lost 8 bases, and 12 bases stayed unmatched.

V and J are TRBV11-3 and TRBJ2-1; perhaps TRBD2 as D (7 bases). Per germline, CDR1 SGHNT and CDR2 YENEEA. This CDR3 spans 11 amino acids. Between the trimmed V and J ends, which lost 2 bases and 14 bases, there was a span of 10 bases. CDR3 in DNA: TGTGCCAGCAGCTTACTAGGGGGGGAGTTCTTC. Its translation is CASSLLGGEFF.

The rearrangement joins TRBV7-8 to TRBJ2-3; 7 nucleotides align to TRBD2. From germline, CDR1 is SGHVS and CDR2 FQNEAQ. The V and J ends lost 0 bases and 4 bases, in that order; junction bases with no gene match: 7. The CDR3 is made up of 16 amino acids. The CDR3 coding sequence is TGTGCCAGCAGCTTAGCGCTAACTAGCGCCGCAGATACGCAGTATTTT. Its translation is CASSLALTSAADTQYF.

The genes are TRBV7-9 and TRBJ1-3, with D unresolved. CDR1 SEHNR and CDR2 FQNEAQ come from the germline V gene (reference sequence). V lost 2 bases to trimming and J lost 0 bases, with 11 bases between them. This CDR3 is 16 amino acids long. CDR3 protein: CASSLFNIFSGNTIYF. CDR3 nucleotides: TGTGCCAGCAGCTTATTTAACATTTTCTCTGGAAACACCATATATTTT.

The V call is TRBV5-1, the J call TRBJ2-3, with TRBD1 as a possible D gene (5 bases). V was trimmed by 6 bases and J by 2 bases, leaving 13 bases between them. The CDR3 has 14 amino acids. The germline V gene has CDR1 SGHRS and CDR2 YFSETQ. CDR3: CASMPGPNTDTQYF. The CDR3 DNA reads as TGCGCCAGCATGCCAGGGCCAAACACAGATACGCAGTATTTT.

The V call is TRBV5-1, the J call TRBJ2-3; perhaps TRBD1 as D (6 bases). CDR3 length: 13 residues. V was cut by 1 base and J by 3 bases, with 6 bases left in between. CDR1 and CDR2 from the germline V gene are SGHRS and YFSETQ. CDR3 amino acids: CASSLQGTDTQYF. Here the CDR3 DNA reads TGCGCCAGCAGCTTGCAGGGGACAGATACGCAGTATTTT.

The CDR3 nucleotides read TGTGCCAGCAGCTTGGCGGGGTGGTTGGATACGCAGTATTTT. Translated, it gives CASSLAGWLDTQYF. The chain combines TRBV7-2 with TRBJ2-3; possible D gene TRBD2, 6 bases. The V and J ends lost 3 bases and 6 bases respectively, with 13 bases between them. CDR1 SGHTA and CDR2 FQGNSA come from the germline V gene. This CDR3 contains 14 residues.

V and J are TRBV10-3 and TRBJ2-1; 8 bases align to TRBD1. The CDR3 is made up of 16 amino acids. The ends lost 3 bases at V and 7 bases at J; junction bases unmatched: 11. Germline values: CDR1 ENHRY, CDR2 SYGVKD. CDR3 loop: CAISDPRGLGGNEQFF. As DNA, the CDR3 is TGTGCCATCAGTGATCCCAGGGGGCTCGGAGGGAATGAGCAGTTCTTC.